A selection of T cell receptor beta chains follows, all from one sample in a study of vaccination and CD4 T cells after COVID-19. Antigens for these TCRs are unknown. TCRdb re-analysed the PCR reads in MiXCR, keeping a single row per CDR3 protein. The profile shows thousands of distinct CDR3 sequences, about 57% of them singletons. Source material: CD4+ T cells from blood, cultured in vitro. The source of these receptors is a human donor who had recovered from COVID-19. The CDR3 runs from the conserved cysteine through the conserved F or W. The order of the fields is D gene, clone size, J gene, CDR3 length, V gene, CDR3 DNA, CDR3 protein. D genes are given only for firm matches. Part of the rows lack a size; the others show once, few, many or a class for expanded clones.

D gene: TRBD2; clone size: -; J gene: TRBJ2-1; CDR3 length: 13; V gene: TRBV19; CDR3 DNA: TGTGCCAGCGGGGGGGAAATTTACAATGAGCAGTTCTTC; CDR3 protein: CASGGEIYNEQFF
D gene: -; clone size: -; J gene: TRBJ2-2; CDR3 length: 15; V gene: TRBV7-6; CDR3 DNA: TGTGCCAGCATGCCGTACGATTCGAACACCGGGGAGCTGTTTTTT; CDR3 protein: CASMPYDSNTGELFF
D gene: -; clone size: once; J gene: TRBJ1-4; CDR3 length: 13; V gene: TRBV20-1; CDR3 DNA: TGCAGTGCTCAAGGATCAACTAATGAAAAACTGTTTTTT; CDR3 protein: CSAQGSTNEKLFF
D gene: -; clone size: once; J gene: TRBJ2-3; CDR3 length: 15; V gene: TRBV20-1; CDR3 DNA: TGCAGTGCTAGGTTAAGTGGGGACTTTACAGATACGCAGTATTTT; CDR3 protein: CSARLSGDFTDTQYF
D gene: TRBD2; clone size: -; J gene: TRBJ2-1; CDR3 length: 15; V gene: TRBV15; CDR3 DNA: TGTGCCACCAGCAGACTAGCGGGGGCCTCCAATGAGCAGTTCTTC; CDR3 protein: CATSRLAGASNEQFF
D gene: -; clone size: -; J gene: TRBJ1-1; CDR3 length: 12; V gene: TRBV12-3/TRBV12-4; CDR3 DNA: TGTGCCAGCAGTTCTTGGGGTACTGAAGCTTTCTTT; CDR3 protein: CASSSWGTEAFF
D gene: -; clone size: -; J gene: TRBJ1-2; CDR3 length: 12; V gene: TRBV24-1; CDR3 DNA: TGTGCCACCAGTGATGGAGTTCTGGGCTACACCTTC; CDR3 protein: CATSDGVLGYTF
D gene: -; clone size: -; J gene: TRBJ2-7; CDR3 length: 14; V gene: TRBV6-1; CDR3 DNA: TGTGCCAGCAGGCAAGGACAAGACCCCTACGAGCAGTACTTC; CDR3 protein: CASRQGQDPYEQYF
D gene: -; clone size: -; J gene: TRBJ2-1; CDR3 length: 17; V gene: TRBV27; CDR3 DNA: TGTGCCAGCAGTTTATCATGGGAAGGGAGCTCCTACAATGAGCAGTTCTTC; CDR3 protein: CASSLSWEGSSYNEQFF
D gene: -; clone size: -; J gene: TRBJ2-3; CDR3 length: 14; V gene: TRBV20-1; CDR3 DNA: TGCAGTGCTTCCCCGGGGGCTAGCACAGATACGCAGTATTTT; CDR3 protein: CSASPGASTDTQYF
D gene: -; clone size: -; J gene: TRBJ1-1; CDR3 length: 15; V gene: TRBV6-1; CDR3 DNA: TGTGCCAGCAGTGGACACAGGGCGGGGGACACTGAAGCTTTCTTT; CDR3 protein: CASSGHRAGDTEAFF
D gene: TRBD2; clone size: -; J gene: TRBJ2-7; CDR3 length: 14; V gene: TRBV20-1; CDR3 DNA: TGCAGTGCTGAGGGACTAGCCGGACTCTACGAGCAGTACTTC; CDR3 protein: CSAEGLAGLYEQYF
D gene: -; clone size: -; J gene: TRBJ2-7; CDR3 length: 14; V gene: TRBV6-2/TRBV6-3; CDR3 DNA: TGTGCCAGCAGTTACTTTTCTAGTACTTACGAGCAGTACTTC; CDR3 protein: CASSYFSSTYEQYF
D gene: -; clone size: -; J gene: TRBJ2-3; CDR3 length: 15; V gene: TRBV6-5; CDR3 DNA: TGTGCCAGCAGTTACGACCGGGAAAACACAGATACGCAGTATTTT; CDR3 protein: CASSYDRENTDTQYF
D gene: TRBD1; clone size: -; J gene: TRBJ1-2; CDR3 length: 16; V gene: TRBV20-1; CDR3 DNA: TGCAGTGCTAGCCCCGGGGATGGGACAGCTGGATATGGCTACACCTTC; CDR3 protein: CSASPGDGTAGYGYTF
D gene: -; clone size: few; J gene: TRBJ1-1; CDR3 length: 14; V gene: TRBV27; CDR3 DNA: TGTGCCAGCAGTGACCATCAGGTTAACACTGAAGCTTTCTTT; CDR3 protein: CASSDHQVNTEAFF
D gene: TRBD2; clone size: -; J gene: TRBJ2-5; CDR3 length: 15; V gene: TRBV6-1; CDR3 DNA: TGTGCCAGCAATATGACTAGCGGGAGGAGTAAGACCCAGTACTTC; CDR3 protein: CASNMTSGRSKTQYF
D gene: -; clone size: -; J gene: TRBJ1-1; CDR3 length: 12; V gene: TRBV6-1; CDR3 DNA: TGTGCCAGCAGTGGGGACCATCCTGAAGCTTTCTTT; CDR3 protein: CASSGDHPEAFF
D gene: -; clone size: few; J gene: TRBJ2-5; CDR3 length: 13; V gene: TRBV19; CDR3 DNA: TGTGCCAGTACCATCGCAGGGGGGGAGACCCAGTACTTC; CDR3 protein: CASTIAGGETQYF
D gene: -; clone size: -; J gene: TRBJ1-2; CDR3 length: 13; V gene: TRBV5-4; CDR3 DNA: TGTGCCAGCAGCTTGGAGGCTGCATATGGCTACACCTTC; CDR3 protein: CASSLEAAYGYTF
D gene: TRBD1; clone size: -; J gene: TRBJ1-1; CDR3 length: 14; V gene: TRBV27; CDR3 DNA: TGTGCCAGCAGTGCCGCGGGACAGAGCCATGAAGCTTTCTTT; CDR3 protein: CASSAAGQSHEAFF
D gene: -; clone size: -; J gene: TRBJ2-5; CDR3 length: 13; V gene: TRBV20-1; CDR3 DNA: TGCAGTGCTAGTCGGCAGGGTCCGGAGACCCAGTACTTC; CDR3 protein: CSASRQGPETQYF
D gene: TRBD1; clone size: medium-sized; J gene: TRBJ1-2; CDR3 length: 14; V gene: TRBV5-4; CDR3 DNA: TGTGCCAGCAGCGGAGACAGGGGCCGCTATGGCTACACCTTC; CDR3 protein: CASSGDRGRYGYTF
D gene: -; clone size: -; J gene: TRBJ2-1; CDR3 length: 14; V gene: TRBV2; CDR3 DNA: TGTGCCAGCAGGCAGGGGGGGGCGGTTGATGAGCAGTTCTTC; CDR3 protein: CASRQGGAVDEQFF
D gene: -; clone size: -; J gene: TRBJ2-2; CDR3 length: 15; V gene: TRBV20-1; CDR3 DNA: TGCAGTGCGGTACAGGGAAACAAGGGCACCGGGGAGCTGTTTTTT; CDR3 protein: CSAVQGNKGTGELFF
D gene: -; clone size: -; J gene: TRBJ1-1; CDR3 length: 13; V gene: TRBV10-3; CDR3 DNA: TGTGCCACTAAATACATGGAAATCGCTGAAGCTTTCTTT; CDR3 protein: CATKYMEIAEAFF
D gene: -; clone size: -; J gene: TRBJ2-3; CDR3 length: 15; V gene: TRBV24-1; CDR3 DNA: TGTGCCACCAGTGATCCCCATTTCGGCACAGATACGCAGTATTTT; CDR3 protein: CATSDPHFGTDTQYF
D gene: -; clone size: -; J gene: TRBJ1-6; CDR3 length: 13; V gene: TRBV2; CDR3 DNA: TGTGCCAGCAGTGAAGCCCCGGTTTCACCCCTCCACTTT; CDR3 protein: CASSEAPVSPLHF
D gene: TRBD2; clone size: -; J gene: TRBJ2-2; CDR3 length: 14; V gene: TRBV7-6; CDR3 DNA: TGTGCCAGCAGCTTACGAGCGGGGACCGGGGAGCTGTTTTTT; CDR3 protein: CASSLRAGTGELFF
D gene: TRBD1; clone size: -; J gene: TRBJ1-2; CDR3 length: 16; V gene: TRBV6-1; CDR3 DNA: TGTGCCAGCAGCGAGGTCCCGGGACAGGGACTCTATGGCTACACCTTC; CDR3 protein: CASSEVPGQGLYGYTF
D gene: -; clone size: -; J gene: TRBJ2-7; CDR3 length: 15; V gene: TRBV27; CDR3 DNA: TGTGCCAGCAGGACCCATCAGGGGATCCGCTACGAGCAGTACTTC; CDR3 protein: CASRTHQGIRYEQYF
D gene: -; clone size: -; J gene: TRBJ1-1; CDR3 length: 13; V gene: TRBV10-3; CDR3 DNA: TGTGCCTCCGTACAGGCCATGAACACTGTAGCTTTCTTT; CDR3 protein: CASVQAMNTVAFF
D gene: -; clone size: -; J gene: TRBJ1-1; CDR3 length: 15; V gene: TRBV5-1; CDR3 DNA: TGCGCCAGCACCTCCAGTCCCCTACTGGACACTGAAGCTTTCTTT; CDR3 protein: CASTSSPLLDTEAFF
D gene: -; clone size: -; J gene: TRBJ1-2; CDR3 length: 14; V gene: TRBV5-6; CDR3 DNA: TGTGCCAGCATCCTCGGGGGGCTCAACTATGGCTACACCTTC; CDR3 protein: CASILGGLNYGYTF
D gene: -; clone size: few; J gene: TRBJ1-2; CDR3 length: 14; V gene: TRBV19; CDR3 DNA: TGTGCCAGTAGCCATGACGGGACTAACTATGGCTACACCTTC; CDR3 protein: CASSHDGTNYGYTF
D gene: TRBD2; clone size: -; J gene: TRBJ2-3; CDR3 length: 18; V gene: TRBV7-2; CDR3 DNA: TGTGCCAGCACCCTATCTGGGGCTAGCGGGCCGAGCACAGATACGCAGTATTTT; CDR3 protein: CASTLSGASGPSTDTQYF
D gene: -; clone size: -; J gene: TRBJ2-3; CDR3 length: 15; V gene: TRBV15; CDR3 DNA: TGTGCCACCAGCAGGGGACCCATTACTAGGGATACGCAGTATTTT; CDR3 protein: CATSRGPITRDTQYF
D gene: -; clone size: medium-sized; J gene: TRBJ1-1; CDR3 length: 15; V gene: TRBV10-3; CDR3 DNA: TGTGCCATCAGTGAGTCTAACACCCCGAACACTGAAGCTTTCTTT; CDR3 protein: CAISESNTPNTEAFF
D gene: -; clone size: -; J gene: TRBJ1-1; CDR3 length: 18; V gene: TRBV6-4; CDR3 DNA: TGTGCCAGCAGTGGAAGCAGACAGCTAAAGACCCCCAACACTGAAGCTTTCTTT; CDR3 protein: CASSGSRQLKTPNTEAFF
D gene: -; clone size: -; J gene: TRBJ1-6; CDR3 length: 14; V gene: TRBV6-5; CDR3 DNA: TGTGCCAGCAGTTACTCGACGCAAGCGTCACCCCTCCACTTT; CDR3 protein: CASSYSTQASPLHF
D gene: -; clone size: -; J gene: TRBJ1-6; CDR3 length: 13; V gene: TRBV7-6; CDR3 DNA: TGTGCCAGCAGCGCACAGGGATACTCACCCCTCCACTTT; CDR3 protein: CASSAQGYSPLHF
D gene: -; clone size: -; J gene: TRBJ1-1; CDR3 length: 16; V gene: TRBV6-2/TRBV6-3; CDR3 DNA: TGTGCCAGCAGTTACCTCCGAGGGAGGCCGAACACTGAAGCTTTCTTT; CDR3 protein: CASSYLRGRPNTEAFF
D gene: TRBD1; clone size: few; J gene: TRBJ1-5; CDR3 length: 15; V gene: TRBV27; CDR3 DNA: TGTGCCAGCAGTCCCCAGGGGGCTAGTGGTCAGCCCCAGCATTTT; CDR3 protein: CASSPQGASGQPQHF
D gene: -; clone size: -; J gene: TRBJ2-2; CDR3 length: 11; V gene: TRBV28; CDR3 DNA: TGTGCCAGCAGTAAAGTCGGGGAGCTGTTTTTT; CDR3 protein: CASSKVGELFF
D gene: -; clone size: -; J gene: TRBJ1-2; CDR3 length: 13; V gene: TRBV2; CDR3 DNA: TGTGCCAGCAGCCGGGAAGCCAACTATGGCTACACCTTC; CDR3 protein: CASSREANYGYTF
D gene: -; clone size: -; J gene: TRBJ2-1; CDR3 length: 18; V gene: TRBV7-2; CDR3 DNA: TGTGCCAGCAGCTTATTGAGAGGGAGCGGCTATACCTACAATGAGCAGTTCTTC; CDR3 protein: CASSLLRGSGYTYNEQFF
D gene: TRBD2; clone size: -; J gene: TRBJ2-5; CDR3 length: 18; V gene: TRBV7-9; CDR3 DNA: TGTGCCAGCAGCTTAGTACGAAGCGGGAGGTTCAGCCAAGAGACCCAGTACTTC; CDR3 protein: CASSLVRSGRFSQETQYF
D gene: -; clone size: -; J gene: TRBJ2-3; CDR3 length: 15; V gene: TRBV10-3; CDR3 DNA: TGTGCCATCAGTGAGCCCGGGACTGGCACAGATACGCAGTATTTT; CDR3 protein: CAISEPGTGTDTQYF
D gene: TRBD2; clone size: once; J gene: TRBJ2-3; CDR3 length: 15; V gene: TRBV20-1; CDR3 DNA: TGCAGTGCTCGATCGACAAGCGGGAGAGCGGATACGCAGTATTTT; CDR3 protein: CSARSTSGRADTQYF
D gene: TRBD1; clone size: once; J gene: TRBJ1-5; CDR3 length: 15; V gene: TRBV7-2; CDR3 DNA: TGTGCCAGCAGCTTATCCCTGACAGGGGTTCAGCCCCAGCATTTT; CDR3 protein: CASSLSLTGVQPQHF
D gene: TRBD2; clone size: once; J gene: TRBJ2-1; CDR3 length: 15; V gene: TRBV19; CDR3 DNA: TGTGCCAGTAGTTTCACAAAAAGCGGGGGGGCGGAGCAGTTCTTC; CDR3 protein: CASSFTKSGGAEQFF
D gene: TRBD1; clone size: -; J gene: TRBJ1-1; CDR3 length: 15; V gene: TRBV10-1; CDR3 DNA: TGCGCCAGCAGTGCCGGGGGCAGGGGGCGAACTGAAGCTTTCTTT; CDR3 protein: CASSAGGRGRTEAFF
D gene: -; clone size: -; J gene: TRBJ1-2; CDR3 length: 14; V gene: TRBV7-8; CDR3 DNA: TGTGCCAGCAGCCCGCCCCCGGGGATAGGGGGCTACACCTTC; CDR3 protein: CASSPPPGIGGYTF
D gene: TRBD1; clone size: -; J gene: TRBJ2-3; CDR3 length: 17; V gene: TRBV27; CDR3 DNA: TGTGCCAGCAGTTTACGGCCGGCACCTAAACAGGGGGATACGCAGTATTTT; CDR3 protein: CASSLRPAPKQGDTQYF
D gene: -; clone size: -; J gene: TRBJ1-1; CDR3 length: 15; V gene: TRBV5-1; CDR3 DNA: TGCGCCAGCAGCTTCGGGGCAGGGGTGAACACTGAAGCTTTCTTT; CDR3 protein: CASSFGAGVNTEAFF
D gene: -; clone size: -; J gene: TRBJ1-6; CDR3 length: 14; V gene: TRBV6-5; CDR3 DNA: TGTGCCAGCAGTTACTCGAACGGCCTTTCACCCCTCCACTTT; CDR3 protein: CASSYSNGLSPLHF
D gene: TRBD1; clone size: -; J gene: TRBJ2-3; CDR3 length: 14; V gene: TRBV7-8; CDR3 DNA: TGTGCCAGCAGCTTTACAGGGGGGAGAGATACGCAGTATTTT; CDR3 protein: CASSFTGGRDTQYF